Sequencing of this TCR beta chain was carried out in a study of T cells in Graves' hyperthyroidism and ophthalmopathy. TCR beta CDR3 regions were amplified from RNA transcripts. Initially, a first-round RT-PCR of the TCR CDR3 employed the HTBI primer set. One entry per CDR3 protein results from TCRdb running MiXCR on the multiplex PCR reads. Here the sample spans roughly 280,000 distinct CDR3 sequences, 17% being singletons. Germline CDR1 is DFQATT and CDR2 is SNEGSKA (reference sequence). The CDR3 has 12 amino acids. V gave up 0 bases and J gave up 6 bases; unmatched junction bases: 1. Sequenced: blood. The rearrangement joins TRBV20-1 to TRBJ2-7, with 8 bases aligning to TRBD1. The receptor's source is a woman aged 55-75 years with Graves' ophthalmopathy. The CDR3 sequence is CSAREGTGEQYF. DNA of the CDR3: TGCAGTGCTAGAGAGGGGACAGGCGAGCAGTACTTC.